Listed here are 6 T cell receptor beta chains from one sample, sequenced in a study of OX40 agonist ivuxolimab in advanced cancers. This table comes from immunoSEQ multiplex PCR, and its TCRdb copy is limited to in-frame clones, with some not included. The table lists fewer than 110,000 clones, less than 95% of them singletons. Source: CD4+ or CD8+ T cells sorted from blood, taken in a trial of the OX40 agonist ivuxolimab. These receptors originate from an adult with an advanced solid tumor such as melanoma, head and neck, liver or kidney cancer.

The chain couples TRBV28 to TRBJ2-2; no firm D call. Trimming removed 7 bases at V and 5 bases at J, with 20 bases between. Germline-derived CDR1 and CDR2 are MDHEN and SYDVKM. The CDR3 is 16 amino acids. The CDR3 DNA reads as TGTGCCAGCACATACGGATCCCAGCCCTTTACCGGGGAGCTGTTTTTT. The encoded protein is CASTYGSQPFTGELFF.

The chain combines TRBV28 with TRBJ2-2, with D possibly matching TRBD2 (6 bases). The CDR3 runs to 15 residues. Germline V gives CDR1 MDHEN, CDR2 SYDVKM. Trimming took off 11 bases at V and 2 bases at J, with 18 bases between the two ends. The CDR3 nucleotides read TGTGCCTCCCAGACTCCGGGAGTCAACACCGGGGAGCTGTTTTTT. Translation: CASQTPGVNTGELFF.

The chain links TRBV9 to TRBJ2-7; 9 bases agree with TRBD1. The germline CDR1 and CDR2 sequences are SGDLS and YYNGEE. This CDR3 is built from 15 residues. V lost 4 bases, J lost 3 bases, and 8 bases stayed unmatched. This CDR3 is CASSPLGTGSYEQYF. CDR3 nucleotide sequence: TGTGCCAGCAGCCCCCTAGGGACAGGGAGCTACGAGCAGTACTTC.

The rearrangement uses TRBV7-3 and TRBJ2-5, with no clear D. CDR1 and CDR2 from the germline V gene are SGHTA and FQGTGA. Trimming removed 2 bases from V and 2 bases from J, with 6 bases in between. The CDR3 totals 13 residues. The CDR3 DNA reads TGTGCCAGCAGCTTAGGGCGGCAAGAGACCCAGTACTTC. Its protein is CASSLGRQETQYF.

This chain links TRBV5-1 with TRBJ1-2; TRBD1 matches 10 bases. The CDR3 length is 14 residues. After removal of 3 bases from V and 8 bases from J, the junction contained 7 bases not matched to a gene. Germline V gene data show CDR1 as SGHRS and CDR2 as YFSETQ. The CDR3 reads CASSSPDRGGGYTF. The CDR3, as DNA: TGCGCCAGCAGCTCACCGGACAGGGGGGGAGGCTACACCTTC.

For the CDR3, the DNA is TGCGCCAGCAGCCGCTCTATGGACGGCCGCTCGGGTACGCAGTATTTT. This gives the protein CASSRSMDGRSGTQYF. The chain joins TRBV4-3 to TRBJ2-3, with no clear D. V gave up 4 bases and J gave up 8 bases, with 22 bases separating them. CDR1 is LGHNA and CDR2 is YSLEER in the germline V gene. The length of the CDR3 is 16 residues.